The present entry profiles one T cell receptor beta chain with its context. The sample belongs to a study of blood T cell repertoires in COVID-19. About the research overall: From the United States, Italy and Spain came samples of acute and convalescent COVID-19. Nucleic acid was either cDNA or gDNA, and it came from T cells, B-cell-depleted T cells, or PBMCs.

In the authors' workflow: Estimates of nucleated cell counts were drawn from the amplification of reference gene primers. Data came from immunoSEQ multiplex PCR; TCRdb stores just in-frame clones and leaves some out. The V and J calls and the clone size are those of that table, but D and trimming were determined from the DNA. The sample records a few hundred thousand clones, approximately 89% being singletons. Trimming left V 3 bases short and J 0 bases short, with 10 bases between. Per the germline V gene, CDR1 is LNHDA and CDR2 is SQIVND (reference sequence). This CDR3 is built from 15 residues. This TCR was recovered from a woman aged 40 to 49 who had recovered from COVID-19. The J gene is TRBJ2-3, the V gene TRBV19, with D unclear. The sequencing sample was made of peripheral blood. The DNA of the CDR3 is TGTGCCAGTAGTATCCAACACCCTAGCACAGATACGCAGTATTTT. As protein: CASSIQHPSTDTQYF.